Given below is one TCR beta chain in context. The CDR3 extends over 12 amino acids. V lost 5 bases, J lost 10 bases, and 12 bases lay in between. The germline V gene encodes CDR1 SNHLY and CDR2 FYNNEI. These data are taken from a study of T cell changes during pregnancy in multiple sclerosis. Data came from immunoSEQ multiplex PCR; TCRdb stores just in-frame clones and leaves some out. The sample shows about 80,000 clones, about 90% of them seen only once. The TCR originated in a female donor with multiple sclerosis, enrolled in a pregnancy study. Material: peripheral blood, obtained before pregnancy. The rearrangement links TRBV2 to TRBJ2-1, with D perhaps matching TRBD1 (5 bases). Written as DNA, the CDR3 is TGTGCCAGCAGTAGGGGAACTACCGAGCAGTTCTTC. It codes for CASSRGTTEQFF.